The present entry profiles one T cell receptor (beta chain) with its context. The CDR3 contains 15 residues. Germline V lookup: CDR1 MNHEY, CDR2 SVGAGI. Trimming took 2 bases from V and 6 from J; bases not matched to a gene: 9. PCR was performed using 60 Vbeta and 13 Jbeta primers. Sequencing used immunoSEQ multiplex PCR; TCRdb keeps in-frame clones, though not all of them. The profile covers fewer than 200,000 clones, with roughly 80% appearing a single time and about 1.5% taken by the ten largest. This record belongs to a study of cytomegalovirus exposure and HLA in healthy donors. The wider study: Of all 400 or so donors who were genotyped, 70% to 85% belonged to the Caucasian-associated ancestry cluster.

The chain carries TRBV6-5 and TRBJ2-7, with TRBD1 matching 8 bases. This TCR was recovered from a woman in her late teens or twenties in good health and CMV-seronegative. What was sequenced was PBMCs. CDR3 residues: CASSYGGTGTSEQYF. In DNA form, the CDR3 reads TGTGCCAGCAGTTACGGGGGGACAGGCACTTCCGAGCAGTACTTC.